This T cell receptor (beta chain) was captured by sequencing in a study of cytomegalovirus exposure and HLA in healthy donors. Study-wide results and limits: The authors later found HLA-associated TCR beta chains more clonally expanded than equally common others.

The CDR3 runs 15 residues. In germline, CDR1 is LGHNA, CDR2 YNFKEQ. With 60 Vbeta and 13 Jbeta primers, the PCR was carried out. The data were produced by immunoSEQ multiplex PCR, yet TCRdb's version contains in-frame clones alone and is incomplete. The table includes hundreds of thousands of clones, 75% to 90% detected once. A word on this clone: Its specificity is unknown.

Sequencing was done on a sample of PBMCs. The rearrangement links TRBV4-2 to TRBJ2-5, with D perhaps matching TRBD2 (5 bases). The DNA end favors TRBJ2-7, so the J call may be wrong. The clonotype was recovered from a boy aged 2 to 10 in good health and CMV-seronegative. This chain's CDR3 is CASSQIPGISYEQYF. CDR3 DNA: TGTGCCAGCAGCCAGATTCCGGGGATCTCCTACGAGCAGTACTTC.